This TCR beta chain was documented in a study of shared clonotypes between healthy human individuals (dated by TCRdb to the early 2020s). About the investigation overall: A couple of women and three men aged 18 to 49 years were included in the cohort. To increase sequencing depth and limit assay-specific biases, TCR repertoire library preparation and sequencing were carried out by different laboratories using diverse techniques. For each donor, CD4 naive and CD4 memory were each given three plates, CD8 naive was given two plates, and CD8 memory was given one plate. The study deeply sequenced blood TCR repertoires of about five healthy adults to estimate repertoire size and the extent of clonotype sharing between individuals. Each donor's leukapheresis produced roughly between about 0.85 and 10 billion PBMCs. Summary of the overall study and its limitations: Because the study included a small number of donors, the genetic and exposure-history diversity represented was limited. Higher generation probabilities were observed for clonotypes shared by all four sorted-subset donors than for non-shared clonotypes. Even with the large sequencing depth, rarefaction of the sorted-subset datasets indicated that sequencing was incomplete. Across several donors, 5% to 6% of naive CD4, 3% to 3.5% of naive CD8, 2.3% of memory CD4, and under 0.45% of memory CD8 clonotypes were shared. Naive subsets generally had larger estimated clonotype richness than memory subsets did. Sampling was restricted to blood, and TCR repertoires in tissues likely differ from the TCR repertoires found in blood. Based on pairwise subsampling, the degree of clonotype sharing among donors was expected to be affected by sequencing depth.

Using the deep immunoSEQ assay, TCR CDR3 regions were amplified from genomic DNA by multiplex PCR. Genomic DNA extracted from each cell subset was distributed evenly over all wells of several immunoSEQ 96-well plates, and each plate served as one replicate. For sorted subsets, each replicate PCR was loaded with 200 ng genomic DNA, equivalent to 32,000 or so T cell genomes. Purified libraries were quantified with a Qubit 3.0 fluorometer, sized on a Bioanalyzer 2100, and re-quantified with the KAPA Library Quantification kit. Every immunoSEQ 96-well plate was sequenced on a dedicated single-read 150-cycle Illumina NextSeq 550 flow cell. On the authors' methods: The immunoSEQ output contained only junctional sequences without quality scores, so filtering could not match that applied to full-length reads. Sequences were annotated with PyIR, a Python wrapper for IgBLAST v1.9, using IMGT germline references to assign V/J genes and CDR3. Reads with weak V/J assignments (E-value above 1e-6), missing CDR3, stop codons, out-of-frame junctions, or ambiguous translated residues were removed. V3J clonotypes were defined as sequences sharing an identical inferred V gene, J gene, and CDR3 amino acid sequence. Percentage overlap between repertoires was calculated by dividing the number of shared unique clonotypes by the size of the smaller repertoire. Richness of each repertoire was evaluated using RTK rarefaction, the Chao1 estimator, and Recon v2.1 estimates of unobserved clonotypes. Generation probabilities were computed with OLGA for all TCRbeta clonotypes obtained by the gDNA method from four donors. TCRdb limited this immuneACCESS table to in-frame rearrangements with V and J called. A share of clones is missing; checked studies link under half to unresolved V genes, and the rest is unexplained. Clone size and the V and J calls come from that table; the DNA yielded D and trimming. Across this sample there are about 2 million clones, with about 95% seen only once. 1.1% of the sample comes from the top ten.

For the CD8 naive samples, CD45RO-negative cells were positively selected for CCR7, yielding a CD45RA+CCR7+ population from which TemRA cells were excluded. Healthy HIV-negative adults with no recently reported acute infections or vaccinations were included as donors. All donors were Caucasian adults living in Nashville, Tennessee, USA. After blood collection by leukapheresis, PBMCs were isolated using Ficoll-Histopaque density gradient centrifugation and then cryopreserved in the vapor phase of liquid nitrogen. Analytical flow cytometry was used to check the purity and quantity of each magnetically sorted T cell population. Each sorted fraction had its genomic DNA isolated and then quantified by UV absorbance on a Nanodrop 2000c. Looking up the germline V gene yields CDR1 SGHTA and CDR2 FQGNSA. The CDR3 runs 14 amino acids, cysteine and phenylalanine included. The retained sequence is limited to the CDR3, 42 bases, with the frame set at the first base. Trimming removed 2 bases from V and 2 bases from J; the gene matches leave 2 bases unexplained.

In the case of this clone: The antigen it binds to is not known. Base qualities are not recorded, but no much larger clone differs from it by a single base.

This chain is built from TRBV7-2 and TRBJ2-7, with 8 bases matching TRBD2. Sample: naive CD8+ T cells sorted from blood. Interpreted using the paper, the cell subset or site label stands for: CD45RA+CCR7+. This sequence was found in a man between 18 and 35 years old in good health. The bases read TGTGCCAGCAGCTTAATAGCGGGGACCTACGAGCAGTACTTC. Translated, it reads CASSLIAGTYEQYF.